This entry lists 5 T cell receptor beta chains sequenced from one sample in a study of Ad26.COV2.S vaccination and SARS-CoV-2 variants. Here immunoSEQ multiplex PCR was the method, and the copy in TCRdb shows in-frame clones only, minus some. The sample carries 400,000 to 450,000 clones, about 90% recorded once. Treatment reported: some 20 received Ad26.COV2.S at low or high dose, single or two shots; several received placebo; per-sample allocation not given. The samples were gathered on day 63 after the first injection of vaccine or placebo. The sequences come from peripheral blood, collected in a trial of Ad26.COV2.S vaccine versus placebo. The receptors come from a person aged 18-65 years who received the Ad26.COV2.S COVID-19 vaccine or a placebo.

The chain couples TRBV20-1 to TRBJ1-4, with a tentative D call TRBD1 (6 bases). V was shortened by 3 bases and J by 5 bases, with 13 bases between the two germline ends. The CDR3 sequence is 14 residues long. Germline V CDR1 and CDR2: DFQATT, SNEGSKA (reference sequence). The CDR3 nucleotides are TGCAGTGCTAGTCGGACAGCGGTAAATGAAAAACTGTTTTTT. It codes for CSASRTAVNEKLFF.

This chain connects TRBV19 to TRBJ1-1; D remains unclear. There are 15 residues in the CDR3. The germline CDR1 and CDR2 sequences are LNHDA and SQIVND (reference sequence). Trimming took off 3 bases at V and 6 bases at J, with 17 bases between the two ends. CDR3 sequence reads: CASSIGVVAKAEAFF. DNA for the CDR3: TGTGCCAGTAGTATTGGGGTTGTAGCTAAGGCTGAAGCTTTCTTT.

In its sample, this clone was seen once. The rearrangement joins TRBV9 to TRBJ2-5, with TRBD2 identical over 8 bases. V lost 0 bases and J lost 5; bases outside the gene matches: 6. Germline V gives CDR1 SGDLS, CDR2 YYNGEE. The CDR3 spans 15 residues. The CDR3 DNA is TGTGCCAGCAGCGTAGCGGGAGGGCCTCGGGAGACCCAGTACTTC. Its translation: CASSVAGGPRETQYF.

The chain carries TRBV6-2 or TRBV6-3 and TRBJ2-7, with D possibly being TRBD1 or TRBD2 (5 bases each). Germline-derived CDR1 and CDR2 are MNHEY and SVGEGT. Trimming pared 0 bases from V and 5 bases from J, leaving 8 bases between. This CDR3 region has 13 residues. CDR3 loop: CASSYSWGNEQYF. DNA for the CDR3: TGTGCCAGCAGTTACTCGTGGGGGAACGAGCAGTACTTC.

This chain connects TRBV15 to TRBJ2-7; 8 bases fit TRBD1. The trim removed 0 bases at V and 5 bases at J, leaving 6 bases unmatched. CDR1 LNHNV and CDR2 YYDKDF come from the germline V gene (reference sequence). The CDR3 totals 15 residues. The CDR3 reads CATSRDGQGIHEQYF. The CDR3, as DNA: TGTGCCACCAGCAGAGATGGACAGGGTATCCACGAGCAGTACTTC.